This passage covers 2 T cell receptor beta chains from one sample sequenced in a study of post-analysis software for immune sequencing data. These receptors lack a known antigen. The library was made from cDNA and included unique molecular identifiers. TCRdb independently ran MiXCR on the PCR reads; one entry per CDR3 protein. The sample yields some 890,000 distinct CDR3 sequences, under 70% seen once. General study findings and limits: The five TRBV segments detected at higher frequency in patients than in controls included TRBV5-6, TRBV5-1 and TRBV20-1.

Material: blood. Receptors were obtained from a girl aged 5 to 17 with multiple sclerosis.

The sample holds a few counts of this clonotype. This chain uses TRBV29-1 with TRBJ2-1; 7 bases are shared with TRBD2. The CDR3 has 13 amino acids. CDR1 and CDR2 from the germline V gene are SQVTM and ANQGSEA. Unmatched junction bases numbered 12, after V lost 7 bases and J lost 9 bases. The CDR3: CSAGLEVVGEQFF. In DNA form, the CDR3 reads TGCAGCGCCGGACTAGAAGTCGTTGGTGAGCAGTTCTTC.

The rearrangement joins TRBV29-1 to TRBJ1-2; maybe TRBD1 (5 bases). Germline lookup yields CDR1 SQVTM and CDR2 ANQGSEA. This CDR3 is built from 11 residues. V was trimmed by 2 bases and J by 7 bases, leaving 8 bases between them. The CDR3, as DNA: TGCAGCGTTGAACCCCAGGGTGGCTACACCTTC. As protein: CSVEPQGGYTF.